This T cell receptor (beta chain) is from a study of blood T cell repertoires in COVID-19. Study summary: T cells, B-cell-depleted T cells, or PBMCs provided the cDNA or gDNA that served as material.

Original data processing: Researchers report that nucleated cell counts were estimated from reference gene primer amplification. Clones were read by immunoSEQ multiplex PCR, and TCRdb kept only the in-frame ones, dropping some. The V and J calls and clone size are taken from that table; D and trimming were inferred from the DNA. The sample includes 60,000 to 65,000 clones, less than 90% of them seen just once. Only one count was recorded for this clone. The CDR3 extends over 15 amino acids. Trimming took 1 base from V and 1 from J; bases not matched to a gene: 2. Germline V gene sequence: CDR1 SGDLS, CDR2 YYNGEE. Seattle enrolled patients during active infection and tracked them longitudinally.

The J gene is TRBJ1-1, the V gene TRBV9; 9 bases match TRBD1. Sequenced material: peripheral blood. The clonotype was recovered from a man in his sixties with COVID-19, enrolled during active disease. The CDR3: CASSVQGQGNTEAFF. The CDR3, as DNA: TGTGCCAGCAGCGTACAGGGACAGGGGAACACTGAAGCTTTCTTT.